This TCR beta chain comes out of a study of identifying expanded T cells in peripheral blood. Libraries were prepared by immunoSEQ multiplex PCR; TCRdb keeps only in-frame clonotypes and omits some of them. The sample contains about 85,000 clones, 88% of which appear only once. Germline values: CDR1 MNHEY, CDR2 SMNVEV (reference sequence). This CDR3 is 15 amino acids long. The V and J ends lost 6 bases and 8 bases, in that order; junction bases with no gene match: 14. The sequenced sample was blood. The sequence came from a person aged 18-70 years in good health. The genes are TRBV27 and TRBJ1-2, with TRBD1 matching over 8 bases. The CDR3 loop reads CASSLTQGAGWGYTF. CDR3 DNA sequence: TGTGCCAGCAGCTTGACTCAGGGGGCAGGATGGGGCTACACCTTC.